A selection of T cell receptor beta chains follows, all from one sample in a study of monozygotic twins with inflammatory bowel disease. TCRdb re-called the 5' RACE reads; one entry per CDR3 protein, DNA not given. Its listing shows fewer than 400,000 distinct CDR3 sequences. The sequenced sample consisted of blood. The receptors were sampled from a human donor with ulcerative colitis or Crohn's disease, or a healthy co-twin of an affected twin (not recorded which). Both conserved end residues are part of each CDR3.

TRBJ2-2 TRBV7-8 CASSLNSLGTGELFF
TRBJ2-5 TRBV7-2 CASSLGPGTGAETQYF
TRBJ2-3 TRBV7-9 CASSPPGISTDTQYF
TRBJ1-1 TRBV6-2/TRBV6-3 CASSRGQPPWDTEAFF
TRBJ2-1 TRBV12-5 CASGLLYGGGSSEQFF
TRBJ2-1 TRBV5-1 CASSGRTSGNNEQFF
TRBJ1-6 TRBV28 CAAISESGAHNSPLHF
TRBJ1-1 TRBV14 CASSQDRQGYGAFF
TRBJ1-1 TRBV18 CASSLEQGAGTEAFF
TRBJ2-7 TRBV29-1 CSVVRDGEQYF
TRBJ2-2 TRBV5-1 CASSLGLAVNTGELFF